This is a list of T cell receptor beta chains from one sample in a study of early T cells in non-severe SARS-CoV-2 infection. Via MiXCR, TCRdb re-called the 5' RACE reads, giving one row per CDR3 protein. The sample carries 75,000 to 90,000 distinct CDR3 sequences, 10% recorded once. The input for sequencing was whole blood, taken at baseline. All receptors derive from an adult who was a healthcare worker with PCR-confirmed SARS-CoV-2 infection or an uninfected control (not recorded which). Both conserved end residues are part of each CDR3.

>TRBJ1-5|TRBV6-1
CASRGDSRQNQPQHF
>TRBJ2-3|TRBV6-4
CASSDSAGGPVDTQYF
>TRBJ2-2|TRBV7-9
CASSLGQTNTGELFF
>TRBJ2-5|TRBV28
CASSWIRDYETQYF
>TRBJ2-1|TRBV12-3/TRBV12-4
CASSLAGSGRAGAYNEQFF
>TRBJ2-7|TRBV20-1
CSASRTSENYEQYF
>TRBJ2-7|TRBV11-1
CASSFSNPGTGGYEQYF
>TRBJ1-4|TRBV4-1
CASSQGPLGQVGFFF
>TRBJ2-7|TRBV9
CASSPGGVSYEQYF
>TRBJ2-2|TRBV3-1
CASSQLTGELFF
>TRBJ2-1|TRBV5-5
CASSLRSGTPYNEQFF
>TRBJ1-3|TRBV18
CASSPREGAGNTIYF
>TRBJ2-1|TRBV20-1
CSARGLAGAVEQFF
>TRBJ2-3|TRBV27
CASSSTRSLAAADTQYF
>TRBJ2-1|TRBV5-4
CASSVPPGQGEEFF
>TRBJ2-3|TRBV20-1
CSAPGTSKSIDTQYF
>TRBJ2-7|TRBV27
CASRRHPTYEQYF
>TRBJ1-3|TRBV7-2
CASSLALHGSSGNTIYF
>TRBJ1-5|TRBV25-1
CASSEWSGMQPQHF
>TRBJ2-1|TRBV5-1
CASSLFGYTGLNEQFF
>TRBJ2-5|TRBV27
CASRQGRRETQYF
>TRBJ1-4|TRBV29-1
CSVGKGQASEKLFF
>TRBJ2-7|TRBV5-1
CASSLAGTGWVYEQYF
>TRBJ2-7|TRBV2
CASGGLAGNEQYF
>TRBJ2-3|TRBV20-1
CSARDAQGGDTQYF
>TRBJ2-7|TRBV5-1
CASSWIGTASYEQYF
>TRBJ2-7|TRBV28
CASSFESWFSGEQYF
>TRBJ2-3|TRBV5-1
CASSSGASSTDTQYF
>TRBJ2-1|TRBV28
CASSLAGTGGHEQFF
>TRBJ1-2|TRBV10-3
CAISKAGTANYGYTF
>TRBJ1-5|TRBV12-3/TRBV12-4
CASRVGVQPQHF
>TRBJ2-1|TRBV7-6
CASSLREADGYNEQFF
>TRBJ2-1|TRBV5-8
CASSSPPYYNEQFF
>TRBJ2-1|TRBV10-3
CAIRDLAGGVNEQFF
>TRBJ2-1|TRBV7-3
CASSLGTSYNEQFF
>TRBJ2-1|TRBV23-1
CASSQRVAPYNEQFF